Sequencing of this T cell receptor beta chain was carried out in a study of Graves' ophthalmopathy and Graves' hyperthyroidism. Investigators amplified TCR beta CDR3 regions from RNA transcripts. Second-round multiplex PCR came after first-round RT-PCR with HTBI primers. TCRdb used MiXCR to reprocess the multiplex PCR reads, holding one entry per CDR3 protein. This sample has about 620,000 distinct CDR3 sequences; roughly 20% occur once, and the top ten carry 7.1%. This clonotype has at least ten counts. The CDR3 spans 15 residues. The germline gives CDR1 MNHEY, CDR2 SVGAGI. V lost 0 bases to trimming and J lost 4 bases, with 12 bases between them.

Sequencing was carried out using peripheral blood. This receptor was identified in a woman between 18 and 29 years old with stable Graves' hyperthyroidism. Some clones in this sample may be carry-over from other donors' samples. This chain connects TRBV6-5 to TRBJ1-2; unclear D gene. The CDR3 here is CASSYSSTAVYGYTF. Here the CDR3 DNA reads TGTGCCAGCAGTTACTCGAGTACGGCTGTCTATGGCTACACCTTC.